This TCR beta chain derives from a study of T-cell memory formation after mild COVID-19. Overall study context: Most TCR clusters belonged to a single donor. Study conclusions and caveats: Clones shrinking between day 15 and 85 showed a balanced CD4/CD8 split, and those that grew later tilted toward CD4+.

Trimming pared 5 bases from V and 9 bases from J, leaving 14 bases between. Germline loops: CDR1 KGHSH, CDR2 LQKENI. The CDR3 contains 13 residues. MiXCR, run by TCRdb on the 5' RACE reads, gives a single entry per CDR3 protein. Of a few hundred thousand distinct CDR3 sequences in the sample, approximately 15% are singletons; the top ten hold 22%. With respect to this clonotype: No antigen is known for it.

This sequence originates from a man aged 18 to 35 who had mild COVID-19 (a few samples of this study predate the infection). Cell type and time point are not known. The V gene is TRBV18, the J gene TRBJ1-5; the D is unclear. The specimen sequenced was PBMCs or a T cell subset sorted from them (not recorded which). The CDR3 is CASSLANQGPQHF. DNA for the CDR3: TGTGCCAGCTCATTGGCGAACCAAGGGCCCCAGCATTTT. Based on the CDR3 plus reference TRBV18 and TRBJ1-5, the full variable domain is NAGVMQNPRHLVRRRGQEARLRCSPMKGHSHVYWYRQLPEEGLKFMVYLQKENIIDESGMPKERFSAEFPKEGPSILRIQQVVRGDSAAYFCASSLANQGPQHFGDGTRLSIL.